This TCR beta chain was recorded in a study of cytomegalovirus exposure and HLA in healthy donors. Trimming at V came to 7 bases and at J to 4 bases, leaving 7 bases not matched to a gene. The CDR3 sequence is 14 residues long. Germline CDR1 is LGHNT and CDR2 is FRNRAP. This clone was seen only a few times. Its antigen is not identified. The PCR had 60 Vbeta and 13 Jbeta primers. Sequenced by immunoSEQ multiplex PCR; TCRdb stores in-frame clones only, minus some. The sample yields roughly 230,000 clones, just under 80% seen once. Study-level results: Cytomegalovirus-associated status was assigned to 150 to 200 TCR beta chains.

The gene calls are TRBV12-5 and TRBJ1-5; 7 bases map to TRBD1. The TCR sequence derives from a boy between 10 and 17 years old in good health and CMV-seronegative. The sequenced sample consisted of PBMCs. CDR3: CASATRQGNQPQHF. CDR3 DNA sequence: TGTGCTAGTGCGACCCGACAGGGTAATCAGCCCCAGCATTTT. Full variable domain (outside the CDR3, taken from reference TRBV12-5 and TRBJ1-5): DARVTQTPRHKVTEMGQEVTMRCQPILGHNTVFWYRQTMMQGLELLAYFRNRAPLDDSGMPKDRFSAEMPDATLATLKIQPSEPRDSAVYFCASATRQGNQPQHFGDGTRLSIL.